A single sample gave rise to the 17 T cell receptor beta chains below, sequenced in a study of blood T cell repertoires in COVID-19. Assay: immunoSEQ multiplex PCR; the TCRdb copy retains only in-frame clones and omits some. The sample yields roughly 220,000 clones, 88% seen once. Sequenced: PBMCs or T cells enriched from blood (not recorded which). The receptors were sampled from a woman aged 25-40 years who had recovered from COVID-19.

This chain connects TRBV9 to TRBJ1-6; no reliable D call. The CDR3 runs 15 residues. V shed 3 bases and J shed 7 bases, with 14 bases lying between them. The germline gives CDR1 SGDLS, CDR2 YYNGEE. In nucleotides, the CDR3 is TGTGCCAGCAGCGCTGGAGGAGGGAGAAATTCACCCCTCCACTTT. Translated, it gives CASSAGGGRNSPLHF. Combining the CDR3 with reference TRBV9 and TRBJ1-6 gives the whole variable domain DSGVTQTPKHLITATGQRVTLRCSPRSGDLSVYWYQQSLDQGLQFLIQYYNGEERAKGNILERFSAQQFPDLHSELNLSSLELGDSALYFCASSAGGGRNSPLHFGNGTRLTVT.

The rearrangement uses TRBV15 and TRBJ2-1, with a weak D call TRBD2 (6 bases). The CDR3 spans 13 residues. From germline, CDR1 is LNHNV and CDR2 YYDKDF (reference sequence). The V end was cut by 6 bases, the J end by 7 bases, with 13 bases between. The CDR3 coding sequence is TGTGCCACCAGGTCCGGAGGGTTTAATGAGCAGTTCTTC. Translation gives CATRSGGFNEQFF.

The chain joins TRBV15 to TRBJ1-1; D is uncertain. Trimming shortened V by 1 base and J by 7 bases, and 7 bases separated the two germline ends. This CDR3 has 12 amino acids. CDR1 is LNHNV and CDR2 is YYDKDF in the germline V gene (reference sequence). The CDR3 sequence is CATSRAYGEAFF. The CDR3 nucleotides are TGTGCCACCAGCAGAGCATACGGTGAAGCTTTCTTT.

The V call is TRBV4-2, the J call TRBJ1-3; D is undetermined. From germline, CDR1 is LGHNA and CDR2 YNFKEQ. CDR3 length equals 17 residues. The V end was cut by 2 bases, the J end by 0 bases, with 14 bases between. CDR3 region: CASSQNSVPNSGNTIYF. CDR3 coding DNA: TGTGCCAGCAGCCAAAATTCAGTACCCAACTCTGGAAACACCATATATTTT.

This chain links TRBV4-1 with TRBJ2-1; D not certain. This CDR3 has 12 amino acids. Trimming stripped 0 bases from V and 15 bases from J, with 12 bases between. Germline CDR1 reads MGHRA; CDR2 reads YSYEKL. For the CDR3, the DNA is TGCGCCAGCAGCCAAGATGTCGGTAGTCGGTTCTTC. Translating gives CASSQDVGSRFF.

The J gene is TRBJ1-1, the V gene TRBV5-4; weak D call: TRBD1 (6 bases). Looked up from germline, CDR1 is SGHNT and CDR2 is YYREEE (reference sequence). Trimming stripped 0 bases from V and 1 base from J, with 13 bases between. This CDR3 has 16 amino acids. This CDR3 reads CASSLEAGASNTEAFF. In DNA, the CDR3 is TGTGCCAGCAGCTTGGAAGCAGGGGCCTCGAACACTGAAGCTTTCTTT.

The chain carries TRBV7-9 and TRBJ1-2; 7 nucleotides match TRBD1. The CDR3 length is 14 residues. Trimming took 5 bases from V and 2 from J; bases not matched to a gene: 5. From germline, CDR1 is SEHNR and CDR2 FQNEAQ (reference sequence). DNA of the CDR3: TGTGCCAGCAGCGCTACGACAGGGAACTATGGCTACACCTTC. Protein sequence: CASSATTGNYGYTF.

V usage is TRBV6-5 and J usage is TRBJ1-1; weak D call: TRBD1 (6 bases). The CDR3 loop spans 12 amino acids. The V gene lost 7 bases and the J gene lost 11 bases, with 17 bases spanning the gap. The V gene's germline CDR1 is MNHEY and CDR2 SVGAGI. CDR3 protein: CASTIAQGLAFF. The CDR3, as DNA: TGTGCCAGCACCATCGCGCAGGGGTTGGCTTTCTTT.

Regarding this clone: At one end the junction does not follow the germline gene, possibly because of a read error. V and J are TRBV6-5 and TRBJ1-1; D remains unclear. The CDR3 has 14 amino acids. Looked up from germline, CDR1 is MNHEY and CDR2 is SVGAGI. As DNA, the CDR3 is TGTGCCAGCAGTTACTCGAGCACCACCCGGGAAGTTTTCTTT. It is translated as CASSYSSTTREVFF.

V usage is TRBV28 and J usage is TRBJ1-6, with 7 bases lining up with TRBD1. The V gene end was trimmed by 4 bases and the J gene end by 9 bases; junction bases not matched to a gene: 9. The CDR3 totals 15 residues. CDR1 is MDHEN and CDR2 is SYDVKM in the germline V gene. The CDR3 sequence: CASSWETGAISPLHF. The CDR3 coding sequence is TGTGCCAGCAGTTGGGAAACAGGGGCCATTTCACCCCTCCACTTT.

This clone was counted only a few times. The rearrangement joins TRBV4-2 to TRBJ1-6; possibly TRBD1 for D (5 bases). Trimming removed 2 bases from V and 8 bases from J, with 13 bases in between. CDR3 length equals 15 residues. CDR1 LGHNA and CDR2 YNFKEQ come from the germline V gene. CDR3 protein: CASSQNGREDSPLHF. The CDR3 DNA reads as TGTGCCAGCAGCCAAAACGGCAGGGAGGATTCACCCCTCCACTTT.

V usage is TRBV5-1 and J usage is TRBJ2-2; perhaps TRBD1 as D (5 bases). CDR1 and CDR2 (germline): SGHRS, YFSETQ. V lost 4 bases to trimming and J lost 1 base, with 14 bases between them. The CDR3 is 16 residues long. The CDR3 loop reads CASSLRAGWNTGELFF. The CDR3 nucleotides are TGCGCCAGCAGCCTCCGGGCAGGGTGGAACACCGGGGAGCTGTTTTTT.

About this clone itself: This same CDR3 is encoded by further DNA sequences in the sample. The chain employs TRBV7-2 and TRBJ1-3, with D possibly matching TRBD1 (5 bases). The CDR3 length is 15 residues. The germline V gene encodes CDR1 SGHTA and CDR2 FQGNSA. Deletions cut 0 bases from V and 0 bases from J, with 6 bases between. CDR3 sequence: CASSLATGSGNTIYF. Written as DNA, the CDR3 is TGTGCCAGCAGCTTAGCTACAGGCTCTGGAAACACCATATATTTT.

The CDR3 reads CASSSGPVYGYTF. CDR3 DNA: TGTGCCAGTAGTTCAGGGCCGGTCTATGGCTACACCTTC. This chain joins TRBV19 and TRBJ1-2; D possibly corresponds to TRBD1 (5 bases). The CDR3 spans 13 residues. V lost 5 bases and J lost 4, with 11 bases in between. Per the germline V gene, CDR1 is LNHDA and CDR2 is SQIVND (reference sequence). Filled out from reference TRBV19 and TRBJ1-2, the complete variable domain reads DGGITQSPKYLFRKEGQNVTLSCEQNLNHDAMYWYRQDPGQGLRLIYYSQIVNDFQKGDIAEGYSVSREKKESFPLTVTSAQKNPTAFYLCASSSGPVYGYTFGSGTRLTVV.

The V call is TRBV7-2, the J call TRBJ2-3; 9 bases map to TRBD1. CDR1 SGHTA and CDR2 FQGNSA come from the germline V gene. V gave up 4 bases and J gave up 5 bases; unmatched junction bases: 10. The CDR3 extends over 16 amino acids. CDR3 DNA sequence: TGTGCCAGCAGCTCGCCTCGAGGACAGGGGTTAGATACGCAGTATTTT. It translates to CASSSPRGQGLDTQYF.

The gene calls are TRBV7-2 and TRBJ1-4; unclear D gene. Per the germline V gene, CDR1 is SGHTA and CDR2 is FQGNSA. The CDR3 has 15 amino acids. Trimming cost V 2 bases and J 4 bases, with 11 bases left between them. The CDR3 sequence: CASSLIGRVNEKLFF. In DNA, the CDR3 is TGTGCCAGCAGCTTAATCGGGAGGGTTAATGAAAAACTGTTTTTT.

This rearrangement joins TRBV3-1 (or the pseudogene TRBV3-2) to TRBJ2-1; 9 bases line up with TRBD2. V lost 4 bases, J lost 3 bases, and 4 bases stayed unmatched. Germline V lookup: CDR1 LGHDT, CDR2 YNNKEL (reference sequence). The CDR3 covers 15 residues. CDR3 DNA sequence: TGTGCCAGCAGCCTGAGCGGGGGGTTCTACAATGAGCAGTTCTTC. Translation: CASSLSGGFYNEQFF.